The clone carrying this TCR beta chain appeared a single time. Its matching antigen is unknown. One end of the junction varies from germline; a read error may be responsible. The entry originates in a study of blood T cells in healthy people across ages. Study-wide points: Diversity figures derived from one million T cells were judged to underestimate the true value.

For the second PCR, which ran for about 6 to 11 cycles, a sample-barcoded 5' primer and a J-beta primer mix were used. Each cDNA molecule, via a template-switch adaptor with 12 random nucleotides, was tagged. MiXCR, applied by TCRdb to the 5' RACE reads, yields one record per CDR3 protein. This table holds hundreds of thousands of distinct CDR3 sequences, roughly 50% found once. CDR1 is SGHAT, CDR2 FQNNGV, per germline. This CDR3 region has 16 residues. The chain is built from TRBV11-2 and TRBJ2-1, with D possibly being TRBD2 (5 bases). The clonotype originates from a woman aged 55-75 years in good health. The sample was blood. CDR3 DNA: TGTGCCAGCAACTTAGATTCGGGCGGGTCCTACAATGAGCAGTTCTTC. Translating it yields CASNLDSGGSYNEQFF.